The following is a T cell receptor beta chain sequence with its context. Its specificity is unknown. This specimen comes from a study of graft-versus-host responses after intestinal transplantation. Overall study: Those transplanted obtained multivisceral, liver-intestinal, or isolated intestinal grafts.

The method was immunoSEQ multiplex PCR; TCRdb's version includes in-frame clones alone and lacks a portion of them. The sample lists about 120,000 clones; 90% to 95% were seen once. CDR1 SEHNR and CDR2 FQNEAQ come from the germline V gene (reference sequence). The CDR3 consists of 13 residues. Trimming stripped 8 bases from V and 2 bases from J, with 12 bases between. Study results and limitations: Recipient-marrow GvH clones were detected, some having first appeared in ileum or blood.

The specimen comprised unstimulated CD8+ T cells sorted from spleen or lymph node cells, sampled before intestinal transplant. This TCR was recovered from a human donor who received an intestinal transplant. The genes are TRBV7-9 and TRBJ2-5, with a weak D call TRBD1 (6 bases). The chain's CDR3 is CASGGQLQETQYF. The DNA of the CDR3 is TGTGCCAGCGGTGGACAGCTGCAAGAGACCCAGTACTTC.